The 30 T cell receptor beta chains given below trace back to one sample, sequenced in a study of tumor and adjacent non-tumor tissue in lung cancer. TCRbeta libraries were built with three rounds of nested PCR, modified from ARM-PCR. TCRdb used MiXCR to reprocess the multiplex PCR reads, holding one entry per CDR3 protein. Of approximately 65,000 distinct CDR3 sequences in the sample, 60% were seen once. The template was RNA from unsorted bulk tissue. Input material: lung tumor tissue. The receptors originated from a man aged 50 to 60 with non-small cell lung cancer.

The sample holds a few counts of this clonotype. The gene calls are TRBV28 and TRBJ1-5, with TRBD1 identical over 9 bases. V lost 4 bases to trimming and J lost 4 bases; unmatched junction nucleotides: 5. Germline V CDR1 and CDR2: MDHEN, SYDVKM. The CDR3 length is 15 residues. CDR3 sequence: CASSSTGGGNQPQHF. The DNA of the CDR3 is TGTGCCAGCAGTTCGACAGGGGGAGGGAATCAGCCCCAGCATTTT.

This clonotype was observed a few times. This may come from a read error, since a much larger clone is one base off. This CDR3 is CASSQDSGHPTGNTIYF. Here the CDR3 DNA reads TGCGCCAGCAGCCAAGATTCGGGACATCCAACAGGAAACACCATATATTTT. The chain uses TRBV4-1 and TRBJ1-3; D possibly corresponds to TRBD1 (6 bases). The V and J ends lost 0 bases and 4 bases respectively, with 16 bases between them. This CDR3 region has 17 residues. Germline-derived CDR1 and CDR2 are MGHRA and YSYEKL.

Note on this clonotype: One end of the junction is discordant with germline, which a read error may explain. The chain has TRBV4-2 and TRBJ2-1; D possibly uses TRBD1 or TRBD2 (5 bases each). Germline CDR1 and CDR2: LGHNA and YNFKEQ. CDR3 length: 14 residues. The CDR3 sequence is CASSQGEGRNEEFF. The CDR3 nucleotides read TGTGCCAGCAGCCAAGGAGAGGGGCGTAATGAGGAGTTCTTC.

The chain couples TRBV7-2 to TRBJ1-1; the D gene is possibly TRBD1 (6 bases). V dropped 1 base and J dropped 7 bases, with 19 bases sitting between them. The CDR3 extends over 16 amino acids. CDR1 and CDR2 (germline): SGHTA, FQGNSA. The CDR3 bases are TGTGCCAGCAGCTTAGAAGGCCTGACAGGAGCCTTTGAAGCTTTCTTT. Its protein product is CASSLEGLTGAFEAFF.

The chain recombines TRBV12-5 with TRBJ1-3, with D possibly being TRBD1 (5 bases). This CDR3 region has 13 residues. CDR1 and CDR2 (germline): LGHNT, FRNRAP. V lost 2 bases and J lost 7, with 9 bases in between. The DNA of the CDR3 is TGTGCTAGTGGTTTGTCAGGGTTCAACACCATATATTTT. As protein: CASGLSGFNTIYF. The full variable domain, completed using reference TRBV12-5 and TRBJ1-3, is DARVTQTPRHKVTEMGQEVTMRCQPILGHNTVFWYRQTMMQGLELLAYFRNRAPLDDSGMPKDRFSAEMPDATLATLKIQPSEPRDSAVYFCASGLSGFNTIYFGEGSWLTVV.

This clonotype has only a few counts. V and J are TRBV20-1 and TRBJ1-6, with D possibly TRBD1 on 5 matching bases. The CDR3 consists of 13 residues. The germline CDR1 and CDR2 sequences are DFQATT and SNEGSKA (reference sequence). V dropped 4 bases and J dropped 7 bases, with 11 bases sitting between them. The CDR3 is CSAKVYRNSPLHF. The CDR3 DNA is TGCAGTGCTAAAGTGTACAGGAATTCACCCCTCCACTTT.

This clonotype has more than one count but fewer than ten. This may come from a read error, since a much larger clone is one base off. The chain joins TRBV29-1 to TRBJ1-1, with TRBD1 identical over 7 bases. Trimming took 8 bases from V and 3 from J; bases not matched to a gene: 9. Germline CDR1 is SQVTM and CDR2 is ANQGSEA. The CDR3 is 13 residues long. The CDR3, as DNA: TGCAGCACTAGGGGGCAGGGGTACACTGAAGCTTTCTTT. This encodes CSTRGQGYTEAFF.

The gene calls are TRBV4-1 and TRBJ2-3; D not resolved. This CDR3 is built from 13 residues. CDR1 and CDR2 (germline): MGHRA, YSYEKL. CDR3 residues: CANSQYRGDTQYF. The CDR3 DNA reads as TGCGCTAACAGCCAATATCGAGGAGATACGCAGTATTTT.

CDR3 loop: CASHWGQEGGQFF. Here the CDR3 DNA reads TGTGCCAGCCACTGGGGGCAAGAAGGTGGGCAGTTCTTC. The chain joins TRBV10-3 to TRBJ2-1; tentative D call: TRBD1 (6 bases). Trimming stripped 10 bases from V and 12 bases from J, with 22 bases between. CDR1 is ENHRY, CDR2 SYGVKD, per germline. The CDR3 totals 13 residues.

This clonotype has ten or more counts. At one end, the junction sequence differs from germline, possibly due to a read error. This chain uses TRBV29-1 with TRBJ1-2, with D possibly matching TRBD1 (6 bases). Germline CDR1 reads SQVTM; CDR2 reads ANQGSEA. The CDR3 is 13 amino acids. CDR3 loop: CSVEGGLNYGYTF. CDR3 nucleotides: TGCAGCGTCGAAGGGGGTTTGAACTATGGCTACACCTTC.

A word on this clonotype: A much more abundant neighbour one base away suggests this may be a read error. As DNA, the CDR3 is TGTACCAGCAGGGGGTCGTCTAGCACAGATACGCAGTATTTT. It specifies CTSRGSSSTDTQYF. The V and J genes are TRBV6-6 and TRBJ2-3, with 7 positions matching TRBD1. Germline values: CDR1 MNHNY, CDR2 SVGAGI (reference sequence). The CDR3 contains 14 residues.

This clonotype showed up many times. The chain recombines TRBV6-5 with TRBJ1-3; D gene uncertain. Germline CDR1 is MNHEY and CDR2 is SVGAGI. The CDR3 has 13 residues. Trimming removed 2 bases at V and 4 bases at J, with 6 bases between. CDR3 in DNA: TGTGCCAGCAGTTACCAATCGGGAAACACCATATATTTT. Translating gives CASSYQSGNTIYF.

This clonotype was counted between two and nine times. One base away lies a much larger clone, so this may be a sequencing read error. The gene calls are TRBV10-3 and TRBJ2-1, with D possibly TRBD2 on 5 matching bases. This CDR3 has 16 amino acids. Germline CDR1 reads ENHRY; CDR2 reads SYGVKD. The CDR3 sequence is CAISESGSGGYNEQLF. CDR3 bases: TGTGCCATCAGTGAGTCGGGCAGCGGCGGTTACAATGAGCAGCTCTTC.

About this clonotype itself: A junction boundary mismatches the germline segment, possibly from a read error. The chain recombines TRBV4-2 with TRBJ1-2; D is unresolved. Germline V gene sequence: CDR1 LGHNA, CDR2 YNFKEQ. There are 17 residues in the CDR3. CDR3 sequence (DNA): TGTGTCAGCAGCCAAGATGGAGCGCCAGGATGGGACTATGGCTACACCTTC. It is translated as CVSSQDGAPGWDYGYTF.

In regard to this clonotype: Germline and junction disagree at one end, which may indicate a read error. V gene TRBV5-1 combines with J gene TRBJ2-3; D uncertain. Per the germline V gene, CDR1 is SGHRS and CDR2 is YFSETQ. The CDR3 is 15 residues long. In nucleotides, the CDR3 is TGCGCCAGCAGATTGTCGTCTCGGAGCACGGATACGCAGTATTTT. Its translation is CASRLSSRSTDTQYF.

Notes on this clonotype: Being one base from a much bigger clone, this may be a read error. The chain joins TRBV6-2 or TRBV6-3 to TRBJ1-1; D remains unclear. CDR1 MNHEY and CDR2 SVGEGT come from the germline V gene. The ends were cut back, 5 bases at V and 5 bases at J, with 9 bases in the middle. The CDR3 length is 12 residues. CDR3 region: CASSDAGTEAFF. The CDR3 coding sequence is TGTGCCAGCAGTGATGCGGGGACTGAAGCTTTCTTT.

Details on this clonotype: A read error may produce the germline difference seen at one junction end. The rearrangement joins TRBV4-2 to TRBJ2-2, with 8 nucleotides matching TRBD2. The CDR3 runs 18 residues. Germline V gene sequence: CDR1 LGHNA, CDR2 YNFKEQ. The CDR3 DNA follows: TGTGCCAGCAGCCAAGAGGGACTAGAGGGGGTGAACACCGGGGAGTTGTTTTTT. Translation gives CASSQEGLEGVNTGELFF.

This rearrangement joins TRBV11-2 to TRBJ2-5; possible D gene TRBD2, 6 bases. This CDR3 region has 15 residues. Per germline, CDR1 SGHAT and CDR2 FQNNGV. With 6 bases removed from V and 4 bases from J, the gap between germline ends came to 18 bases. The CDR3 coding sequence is TGTGCCAGCAGTCCCCCCTGGGGGGTAGCAGAGACCCAGTACTTC. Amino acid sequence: CASSPPWGVAETQYF.

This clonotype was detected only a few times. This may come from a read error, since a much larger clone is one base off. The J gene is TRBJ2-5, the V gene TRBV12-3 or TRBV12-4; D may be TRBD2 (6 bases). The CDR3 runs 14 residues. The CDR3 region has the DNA TGTGTCAGCAGGACGGGACTCCACCAAGAGACCCAGTACTTC. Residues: CVSRTGLHQETQYF.

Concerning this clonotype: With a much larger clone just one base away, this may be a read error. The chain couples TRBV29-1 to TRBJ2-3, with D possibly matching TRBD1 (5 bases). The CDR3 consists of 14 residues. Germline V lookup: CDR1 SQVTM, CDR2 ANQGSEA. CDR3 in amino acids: CSAQGRSGTNTQYF. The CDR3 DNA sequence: TGCAGCGCGCAGGGTCGTTCCGGCACAAATACGCAGTATTTT.

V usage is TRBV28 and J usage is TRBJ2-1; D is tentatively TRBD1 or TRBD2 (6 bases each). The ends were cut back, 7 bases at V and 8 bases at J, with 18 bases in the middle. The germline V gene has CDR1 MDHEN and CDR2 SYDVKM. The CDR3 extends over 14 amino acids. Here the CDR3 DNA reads TGTGCCAGCATGTACCGGAGGGGGTCCGATGAGCAGTTCTTC. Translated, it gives CASMYRRGSDEQFF. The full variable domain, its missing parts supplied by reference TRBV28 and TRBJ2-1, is DVKVTQSSRYLVKRTGEKVFLECVQDMDHENMFWYRQDPGLGLRLIYFSYDVKMKEKGDIPEGYSVSREKKERFSLILESASTNQTSMYLCASMYRRGSDEQFFGPGTRLTVL.

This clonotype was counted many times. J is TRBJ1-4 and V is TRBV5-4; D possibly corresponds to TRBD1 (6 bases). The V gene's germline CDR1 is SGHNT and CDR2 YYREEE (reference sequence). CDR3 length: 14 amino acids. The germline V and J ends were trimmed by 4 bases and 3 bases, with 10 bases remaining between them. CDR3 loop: CASSQQGANEKLFF. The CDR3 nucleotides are TGTGCCAGCAGCCAACAGGGAGCTAATGAAAAACTGTTTTTT.

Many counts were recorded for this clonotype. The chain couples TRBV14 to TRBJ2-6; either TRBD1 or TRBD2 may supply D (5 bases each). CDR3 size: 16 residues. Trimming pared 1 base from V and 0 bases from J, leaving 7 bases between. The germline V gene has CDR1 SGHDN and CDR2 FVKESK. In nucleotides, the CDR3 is TGTGCCAGCAGCCAAGGGGGGTACTCTGGGGCCAACGTCCTGACTTTC. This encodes CASSQGGYSGANVLTF.

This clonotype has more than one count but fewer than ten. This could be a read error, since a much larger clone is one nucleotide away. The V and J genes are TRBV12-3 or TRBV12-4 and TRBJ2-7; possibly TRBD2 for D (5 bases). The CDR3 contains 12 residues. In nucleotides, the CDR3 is TGTGCCAGCAGTATGGAGGTGGGCGAGCACTACTTC. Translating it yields CASSMEVGEHYF.

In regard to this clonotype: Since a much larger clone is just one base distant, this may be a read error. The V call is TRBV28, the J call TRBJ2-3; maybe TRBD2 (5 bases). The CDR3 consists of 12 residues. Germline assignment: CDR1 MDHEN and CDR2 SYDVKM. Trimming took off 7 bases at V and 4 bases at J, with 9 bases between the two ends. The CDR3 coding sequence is TGTGCCAGCACCTCGAGGGCAGATACGCAGTATTTT. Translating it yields CASTSRADTQYF.

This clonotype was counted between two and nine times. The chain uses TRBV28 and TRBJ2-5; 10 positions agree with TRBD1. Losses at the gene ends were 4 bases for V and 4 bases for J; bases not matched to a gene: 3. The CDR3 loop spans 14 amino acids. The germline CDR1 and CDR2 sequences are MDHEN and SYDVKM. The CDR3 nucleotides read TGTGCCAGCAGTTCGGGACAGGGGCCAGAGACCCAGTACTTC. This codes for CASSSGQGPETQYF.

The DNA for the CDR3 is TGTGCCAGCAGTTACACCAACAGGGCGCGGTGGGCCAACGTCCTGACTTTC. As protein: CASSYTNRARWANVLTF. The genes are TRBV6-5 and TRBJ2-6; possible D gene TRBD1, 6 bases. CDR3 length: 17 amino acids. Trimming stripped 2 bases from V and 5 bases from J, with 16 bases between. Germline CDR1 and CDR2: MNHEY and SVGAGI.

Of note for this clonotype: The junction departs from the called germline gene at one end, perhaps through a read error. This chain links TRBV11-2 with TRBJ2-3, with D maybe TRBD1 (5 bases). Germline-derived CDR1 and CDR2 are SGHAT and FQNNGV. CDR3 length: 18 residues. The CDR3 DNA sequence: TGTTCCAGCAGCTCCAACGCTGGCAGGGTCCTATTCTCAGATACGCAGTATTTT. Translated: CSSSSNAGRVLFSDTQYF.

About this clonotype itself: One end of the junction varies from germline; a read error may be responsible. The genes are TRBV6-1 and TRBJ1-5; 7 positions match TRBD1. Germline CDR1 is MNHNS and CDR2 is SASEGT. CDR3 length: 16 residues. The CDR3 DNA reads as TGTGCCAGGAGTGAAGACTGGACAGGCAACAACCAGCCCCAGCATTTT. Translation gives CARSEDWTGNNQPQHF.

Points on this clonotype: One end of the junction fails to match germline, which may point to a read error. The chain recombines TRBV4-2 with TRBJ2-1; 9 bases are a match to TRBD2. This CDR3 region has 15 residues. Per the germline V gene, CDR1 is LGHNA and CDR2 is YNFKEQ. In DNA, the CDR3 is TGTGCCAGCAGCCACCTAAGCGGGGGGTTTAATGGGCAGTTCTTC. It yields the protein CASSHLSGGFNGQFF.